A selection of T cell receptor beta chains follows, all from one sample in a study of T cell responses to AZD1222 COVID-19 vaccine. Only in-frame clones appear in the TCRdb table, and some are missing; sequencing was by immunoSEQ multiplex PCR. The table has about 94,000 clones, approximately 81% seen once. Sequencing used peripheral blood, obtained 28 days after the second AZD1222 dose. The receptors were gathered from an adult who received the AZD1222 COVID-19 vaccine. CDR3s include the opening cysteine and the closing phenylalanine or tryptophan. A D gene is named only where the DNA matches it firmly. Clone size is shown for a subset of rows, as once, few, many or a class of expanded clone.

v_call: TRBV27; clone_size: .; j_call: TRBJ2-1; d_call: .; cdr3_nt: TGTGCCAGCAGTTACCGGACGGGGTCCTACAATGAGCAGTTCTTC; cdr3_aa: CASSYRTGSYNEQFF
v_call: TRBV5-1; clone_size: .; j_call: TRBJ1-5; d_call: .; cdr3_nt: TGCGCCAGCAGTGTCGGGGCTGATCAGCCCCAGCATTTT; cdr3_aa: CASSVGADQPQHF
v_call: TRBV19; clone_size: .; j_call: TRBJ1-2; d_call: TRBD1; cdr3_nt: TGTGCCAGTAGTATTCGGGACAGGAACTATGGCTACACCTTC; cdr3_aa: CASSIRDRNYGYTF
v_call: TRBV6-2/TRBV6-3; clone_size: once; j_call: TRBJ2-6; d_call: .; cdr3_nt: TGTGCCAGCAGTTTCAGGCCCCCCGTGGCCAACGTCCTGACTTTC; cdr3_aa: CASSFRPPVANVLTF
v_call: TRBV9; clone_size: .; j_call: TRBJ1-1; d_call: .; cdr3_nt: TGTGCCAGCAGCGTGGTCGCGGGTGGGGACACTGAAGCTTTCTTT; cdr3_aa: CASSVVAGGDTEAFF
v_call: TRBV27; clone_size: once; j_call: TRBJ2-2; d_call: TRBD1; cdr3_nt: TGTGCCAGCAGCCCAATCGTGGGGACAGGCGGCCACACCGGGGAGCTGTTTTTT; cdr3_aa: CASSPIVGTGGHTGELFF
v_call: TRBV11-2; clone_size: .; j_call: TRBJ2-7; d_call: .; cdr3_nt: TGTGCCAGCAGCCGGCAGAGCTCCTACGAGCAGTACTTC; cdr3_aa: CASSRQSSYEQYF
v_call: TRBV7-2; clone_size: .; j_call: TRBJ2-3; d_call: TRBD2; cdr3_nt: TGTGCCAGCAGCTTAGATGTAGCGGGAGGGGGTACGCAGTATTTT; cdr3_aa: CASSLDVAGGGTQYF
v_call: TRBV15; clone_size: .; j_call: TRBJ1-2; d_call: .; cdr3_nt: TGTGCCACCAGCCCAGACCGAAACTATGGCTACACCTTC; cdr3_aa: CATSPDRNYGYTF
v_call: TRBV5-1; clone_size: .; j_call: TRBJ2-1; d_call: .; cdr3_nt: TGCGCCAGCAGCTCGGGGAATCAAATATACAATGAGCAGTTCTTC; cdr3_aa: CASSSGNQIYNEQFF
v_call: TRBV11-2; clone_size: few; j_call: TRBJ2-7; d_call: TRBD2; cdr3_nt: TGTGCCAGCAGCTTAGGACTAGCGGTATATAGCTCCATCTCCTACGAGCAGTACTTC; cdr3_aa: CASSLGLAVYSSISYEQYF
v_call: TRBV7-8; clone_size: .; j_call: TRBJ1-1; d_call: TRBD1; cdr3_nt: TGTGCCAGCAGCTTCAGGACAGGGGGCGCATCCGGGAACACTGAAGCTTTCTTT; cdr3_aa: CASSFRTGGASGNTEAFF
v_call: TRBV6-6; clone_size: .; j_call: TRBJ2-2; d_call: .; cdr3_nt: TGTGCCAGCAGTTACTCGGAGGAGCTGTTTTTT; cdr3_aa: CASSYSEELFF
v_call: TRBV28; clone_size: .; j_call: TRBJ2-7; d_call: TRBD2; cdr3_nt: TGTGCCAGCAGTCCGCCGGGACTAGCTTCCTACGAGCAGTACTTC; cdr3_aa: CASSPPGLASYEQYF
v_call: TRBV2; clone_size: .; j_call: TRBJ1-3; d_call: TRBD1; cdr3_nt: TGTGCCAGCAGGGACAGGGGGGACACCATATATTTT; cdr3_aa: CASRDRGDTIYF
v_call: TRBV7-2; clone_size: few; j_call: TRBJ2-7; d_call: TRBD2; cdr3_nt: TGTGCCAGCAGCAAAGTGGTCGGGGTAGCGGGGAACGAGCAGTACTTC; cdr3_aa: CASSKVVGVAGNEQYF
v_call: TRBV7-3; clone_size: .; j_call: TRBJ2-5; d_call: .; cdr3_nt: TGTGCCAGCAGCTTGGAGACCCAGTACTTC; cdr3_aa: CASSLETQYF
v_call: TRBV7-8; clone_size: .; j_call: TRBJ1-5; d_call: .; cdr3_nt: TGTGCCAGCAGCTCGGGGTGGAACAATCAGCCCCAGCATTTT; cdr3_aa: CASSSGWNNQPQHF
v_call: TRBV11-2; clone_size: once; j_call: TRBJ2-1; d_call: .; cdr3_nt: TGTGCCAGCAGCCTAAGCGGAAGCTCCTACAATGAGCAGTTCTTC; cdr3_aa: CASSLSGSSYNEQFF
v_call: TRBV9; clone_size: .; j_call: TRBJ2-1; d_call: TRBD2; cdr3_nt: TGTGCCAGCAGCGTAGGAGTAGGGCTAGCGGGGGGTCACTACAATGAGCAGTTCTTC; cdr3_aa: CASSVGVGLAGGHYNEQFF
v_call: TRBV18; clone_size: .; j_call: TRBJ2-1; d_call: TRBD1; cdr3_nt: TGTGCCAGCTCTCGCGGACAGGCTGGTGAGGAGCAGTTCTTC; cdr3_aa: CASSRGQAGEEQFF
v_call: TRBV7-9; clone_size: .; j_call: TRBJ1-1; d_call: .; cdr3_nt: TGTGCCAGCAGCTTAAGGGCAGACACTGAAGCTTTCTTT; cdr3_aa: CASSLRADTEAFF
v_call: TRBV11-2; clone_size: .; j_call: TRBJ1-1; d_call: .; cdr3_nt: TGTGCCAGCAGCTTAGATCTGCCAGGGATGAACACTGAAGCTTTCTTT; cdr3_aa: CASSLDLPGMNTEAFF
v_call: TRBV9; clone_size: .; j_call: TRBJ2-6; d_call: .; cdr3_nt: TGTGCCAGCAGCGTGGGGACGGAAGTGCCCAACATACCCAACGTCCTGACTTTC; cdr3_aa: CASSVGTEVPNIPNVLTF
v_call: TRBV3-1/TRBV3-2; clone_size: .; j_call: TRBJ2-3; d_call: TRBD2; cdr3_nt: TGTGCCAGCAGCGCCCAGGCGGGGGGGTCAGATACGCAGTATTTT; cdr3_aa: CASSAQAGGSDTQYF
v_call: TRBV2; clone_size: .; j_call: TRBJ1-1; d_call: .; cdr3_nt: TGTGCCAACTTGGGACCGATGAACACTGAAGCTTTCTTT; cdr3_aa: CANLGPMNTEAFF
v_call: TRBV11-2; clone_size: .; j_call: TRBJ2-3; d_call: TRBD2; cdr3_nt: TGTGCCAGCAGCTTAGGCCCCCCAGCGGGAGGCACAGATACGCAGTATTTT; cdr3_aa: CASSLGPPAGGTDTQYF
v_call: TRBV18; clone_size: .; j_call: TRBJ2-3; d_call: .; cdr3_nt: TGTGCCAGCTCGGCGTCAGCCCCGGGCAGCGGCACAGATACGCAGTATTTT; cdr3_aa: CASSASAPGSGTDTQYF
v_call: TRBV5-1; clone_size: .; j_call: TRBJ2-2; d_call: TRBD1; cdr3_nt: TGCGCCAGCCAACCCTCGACGACAGGGACGATGAACACCGGGGAGCTGTTTTTT; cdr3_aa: CASQPSTTGTMNTGELFF
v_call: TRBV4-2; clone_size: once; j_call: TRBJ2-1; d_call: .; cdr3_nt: TGTGCCAGCAGCCAAGTTGGAGGGGAGTCGAGGGATGAGCAGTTCTTC; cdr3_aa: CASSQVGGESRDEQFF
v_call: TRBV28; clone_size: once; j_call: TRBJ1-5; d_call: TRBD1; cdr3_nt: TGTGCCAGCCGTGGCAGGGGGCTAAATCAGCCCCAGCATTTT; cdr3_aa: CASRGRGLNQPQHF
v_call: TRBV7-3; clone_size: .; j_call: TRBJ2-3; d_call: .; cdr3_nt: TGTGCCAGCAGCCTAAGGGGGGGAACCACAGATACGCAGTATTTT; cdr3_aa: CASSLRGGTTDTQYF
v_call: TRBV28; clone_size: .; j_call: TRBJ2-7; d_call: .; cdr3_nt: TGTGCCAGCAGTACCCAGGTGATGAGCTCCTACGAGCAGTACTTC; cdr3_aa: CASSTQVMSSYEQYF